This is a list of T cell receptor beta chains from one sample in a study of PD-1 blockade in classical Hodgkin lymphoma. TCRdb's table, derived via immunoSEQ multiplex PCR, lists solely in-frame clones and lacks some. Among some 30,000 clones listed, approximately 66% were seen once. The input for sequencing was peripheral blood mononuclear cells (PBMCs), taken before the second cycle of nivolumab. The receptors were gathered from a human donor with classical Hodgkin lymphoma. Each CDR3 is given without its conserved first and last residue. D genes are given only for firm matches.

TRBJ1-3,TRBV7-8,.,ASSLAQGGNTIY
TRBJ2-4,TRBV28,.,ASNPQGGENIQY
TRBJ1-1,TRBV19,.,ASSIRGPNTEAF
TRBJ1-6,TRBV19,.,ASRFIGDNSPLH
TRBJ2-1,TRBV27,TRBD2,ASSSFSGSSYNEQF
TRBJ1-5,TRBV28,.,ASTLGGVSNQPQH
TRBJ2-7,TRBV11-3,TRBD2,ASSDGLAVTSSYEQY
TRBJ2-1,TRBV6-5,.,ASSYSTVQF
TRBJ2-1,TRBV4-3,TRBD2,ASSQPTSEIYNEQF
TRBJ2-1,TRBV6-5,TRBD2,ASSSGLKYNEQF
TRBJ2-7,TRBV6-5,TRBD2,ASSYLAGGNEQY
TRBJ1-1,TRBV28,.,ASSLTGGRTEAF
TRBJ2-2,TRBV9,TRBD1,ASSLQGIAGELF
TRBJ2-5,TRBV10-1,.,ASSGERGETQY
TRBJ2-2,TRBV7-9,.,ASSSDYLSTGELF
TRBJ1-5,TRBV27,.,ASRGPAGPRGNQPQH
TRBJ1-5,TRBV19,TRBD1,ASSITGTVSH
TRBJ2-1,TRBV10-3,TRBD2,AISRTSGGNNEQF
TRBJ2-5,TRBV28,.,ASSGRIQETQY
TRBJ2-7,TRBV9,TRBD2,ASSVAGTSADEQY
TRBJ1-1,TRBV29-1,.,SVGPGNTEAF
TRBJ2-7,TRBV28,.,ASSLRLQKVFEQY
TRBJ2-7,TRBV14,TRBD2,ASSRPGLAYEQY
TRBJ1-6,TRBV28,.,ASSLVSGGAQGSPLH
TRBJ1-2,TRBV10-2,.,ASSESGGGRGYT
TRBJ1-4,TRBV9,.,ASSAGEGGGANEKLF
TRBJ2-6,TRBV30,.,AGGVGGANVLT
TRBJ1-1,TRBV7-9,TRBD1,ASSFQGVNTEAF
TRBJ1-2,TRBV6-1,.,ASSARETSYGYT
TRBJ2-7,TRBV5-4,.,ASSPQGYEQY
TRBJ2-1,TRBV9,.,ASSVGSRDRNNEQF
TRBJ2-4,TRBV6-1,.,ASRTVGLAKNIQY
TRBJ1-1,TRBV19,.,ASSIRGGGNTEAF
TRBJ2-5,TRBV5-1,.,ASSAGTREETQY
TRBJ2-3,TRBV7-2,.,ASSLAGGPADTQY